This T cell receptor (beta chain) appears in the sequencing data of a study of somatic mutations in cytotoxic T cells in rheumatoid arthritis. Looking at the study overall: It was right after diagnosis, before any treatment, that patient blood (less than 33 ml EDTA) was drawn.

Profiling relied on immunoSEQ multiplex PCR, and the TCRdb table lists in-frame clones only, not all of them. The table lists around 5,900 clones, 80% to 85% of them singletons, with 40% to 55% in the top ten. In regard to this clone: Its antigen is not known.

Germline V gene lookup returns CDR1 SNHLY and CDR2 FYNNEI. This CDR3 contains 14 residues. The V segment lost 7 bases and the J segment 3 bases; nucleotides outside the gene matches: 8. Regarding the study as a whole: More than 20% of CD8+ cells belonged to the largest clone in about an eighth of the 65 patients. Measurement of CD8+ T-cell clonality revealed no significant difference between rheumatoid arthritis patients and age-matched healthy controls.

This chain links TRBV2 with TRBJ1-2, with 7 bases aligning to TRBD1. The sample comprised CD8+ T cells sorted from blood. The sequence was collected from a woman aged 45-60 years with rheumatoid arthritis. The CDR3 loop reads CASIWLGTDYGYTF. The DNA of the CDR3 is TGTGCCAGCATTTGGTTAGGGACAGACTATGGCTACACCTTC.